This record looks at one TCR beta chain sequence and its context. Its target is not known. In the ViraFEST assay, antigen-specific CD4+ clonotypes were identified by expansion after peptide-pool stimulation. At the end of around eleven days of culture, CD4+ T cells were isolated. As their vaccination, participants received two doses of either BNT162b2 or mRNA-1273. People in the vaccine group had not been infected with SARS-CoV-2 before, and their nucleocapsid antibodies were negative. The data were obtained in a study of vaccination effects on CD4 cells after COVID-19. Study details: Samples gathered post-vaccine arrived a median of 72 days past the second dose. Whole-study findings and limits: Researchers reported few convalescent patients and no early post-infection timepoints in the study.

Clones were read by immunoSEQ multiplex PCR, and TCRdb kept only the in-frame ones, dropping some. The table includes about 25,000 clones, roughly two thirds detected once. From germline, CDR1 is KGHSH and CDR2 LQKENI. V was clipped by 3 bases and J by 5 bases; unmatched bases: 5. The CDR3 sequence is 14 residues long. The starting material was CD4+ T cells from PBMCs cultured with SARS-CoV-2 spike peptides, obtained after COVID-19 vaccination. The receptor comes from a human donor who received a COVID-19 vaccine. V usage is TRBV18 and J usage is TRBJ2-5, with TRBD1 matching 8 bases. CDR3 in DNA: TGTGCCAGCTCACCGTCCGGACAGGGCGAGACCCAGTACTTC. This codes for CASSPSGQGETQYF.